This T cell receptor beta chain originates from a study of naive and memory T cell subsets. Two oligonucleotides, mixed equimolar, formed the beta constant-region primer covering TRBC1 and TRBC2. TCRdb processed the UMI-ligation and nested PCR reads anew with MiXCR; each CDR3 protein has one entry. This repertoire shows some 100,000 distinct CDR3 sequences, roughly 7.3% found once; its top ten account for 1.5% to 2%. This clonotype was observed a few times. What was sequenced was central memory CD4+ T cells from blood. The sequence came from a human donor in good health.

The DNA of the CDR3 is TGTGCCAGCAGTCCCCAGGGGGTCCGCACTGAAGCTTTCTTT. Its translation: CASSPQGVRTEAFF. The chain employs TRBV12-3 or TRBV12-4 and TRBJ1-1; TRBD1 matches 7 bases. V gave up 5 bases and J gave up 4 bases; unmatched junction bases: 7. The CDR3 extends over 14 amino acids.